This T cell receptor beta chain was retrieved from a study of shared clonotypes between healthy human individuals. Study-wide points: It was observed that about 5% of naive CD4 clonotypes were shared across a few donors.

Details on this clone: The target antigen is unknown.

Deep-level running was used for the assay. In the authors' workflow: ImmunoSEQ yielded junction-only sequences lacking quality scores, so filtering differed. Repertoires were generated with immunoSEQ multiplex PCR, while TCRdb's copy carries only in-frame clones and drops some. V and J calls and clone size are those listed in that table; D and trimming were worked out from the DNA. The repertoire holds about 980,000 clones, 76% seen once, with nearly 1.5% in the top ten. The sample comprised memory CD4+ T cells sorted from blood. Sample subset: CD45RA-negative fraction. The clonotype originates from a young man in good health.

The CDR3: CVVGSGNTIYF. The DNA of the CDR3 is TGCGTAGTGGGGAGTGGAAACACCATATATTTT. This sequence joins TRBV20-1 and TRBJ1-3; D is unclear. The length of the CDR3 is 11 residues. Germline V gene lookup returns CDR1 DFQATT and CDR2 SNEGSKA (reference sequence).